The 31 T cell receptor beta chains in this list originate from one sample, sequenced in a study of control samples from healthy donors and cancer patients. Data came from immunoSEQ multiplex PCR; TCRdb stores just in-frame clones and leaves some out. The profile shows 60,000 or so clones, 88% of them singletons. The sample taken for sequencing was blood. The origin of the receptors is a man aged 50 or older in good health.

CDR3 bases: TGTGCCAGCAGCCCGGAGCTGGGGGGGACCCAGTACTTC. Protein product: CASSPELGGTQYF. The chain is built from TRBV5-8 and TRBJ2-5; TRBD2 might be the D (6 bases). With 4 bases removed from V and 7 bases from J, the gap between germline ends came to 14 bases. The germline V gene has CDR1 SGHTS and CDR2 YDEGEE. The CDR3 is made up of 13 amino acids.

Comments on this clone: One junction end does not reproduce the germline sequence, and a read error may be involved. The same CDR3 arises from other DNA sequences in this sample as well. This sequence joins TRBV30 and TRBJ1-2; possible D gene TRBD1, 6 bases. This CDR3 spans 12 amino acids. The germline CDR1 and CDR2 sequences are GTSNPN and SVGIG (reference sequence). DNA for the CDR3: TGTGCTTGGACAGCCTCTAACTATGGCTACACCTTC. Its translation is CAWTASNYGYTF.

The rearrangement joins TRBV27 to TRBJ1-5, with TRBD1 matching over 7 bases. This CDR3 is built from 15 residues. The V segment lost 3 bases and the J segment 3 bases; nucleotides outside the gene matches: 5. The V gene's germline CDR1 is MNHEY and CDR2 SMNVEV (reference sequence). The CDR3 coding sequence is TGTGCCAGCAGTTTTGGGACAGACGCCAATCAGCCCCAGCATTTT. This sequence encodes CASSFGTDANQPQHF.

The genes are TRBV7-6 and TRBJ1-2; the D is unclear. V was pared by 5 bases and J by 6 bases, with 10 bases between. Looked up from germline, CDR1 is SGHVS and CDR2 is FNYEAQ. The CDR3 is 12 residues long. The CDR3 DNA reads as TGTGCCAGCAGCCCCGGCGGGGATGGCTACACCTTC. It is translated as CASSPGGDGYTF.

The chain combines TRBV6-5 with TRBJ2-2; 7 bases map to TRBD2. This CDR3 has 16 amino acids. Germline lookup yields CDR1 MNHEY and CDR2 SVGAGI. The J segment lost 1 base and the V segment lost 4 bases, leaving 6 bases of the junction unmatched. CDR3 bases: TGTGCCAGCAGTTCCATAGCGGGCCTGAACACCGGGGAGCTGTTTTTT. It specifies CASSSIAGLNTGELFF.

There are a few counts of this clone. This chain joins TRBV20-1 and TRBJ1-5; unclear D gene. Trimming took 1 base from V and 11 from J, leaving 9 bases between them. The germline gives CDR1 DFQATT, CDR2 SNEGSKA (reference sequence). The CDR3 is 11 amino acids. CDR3 in amino acids: CSARVGRAQHF. Here the CDR3 DNA reads TGCAGTGCTAGAGTTGGGCGGGCCCAGCATTTT.

The J gene is TRBJ2-6, the V gene TRBV5-1; D unresolved. The CDR3 extends over 16 amino acids. CDR1 and CDR2 from the germline V gene are SGHRS and YFSETQ. The ends were cut back, 0 bases at V and 0 bases at J, with 7 bases in the middle. CDR3 in amino acids: CASSLVALSGANVLTF. The CDR3 nucleotides read TGCGCCAGCAGCTTGGTTGCCCTCTCTGGGGCCAACGTCCTGACTTTC.

The rearrangement links TRBV4-1 to TRBJ2-5, with TRBD1 identical over 7 bases. J lost 5 bases, V lost 5 bases, and 8 bases had no gene match. The CDR3 is 14 amino acids. Germline-derived CDR1 and CDR2 are MGHRA and YSYEKL. The CDR3 is CASSRGGWKETQYF. Written as DNA, the CDR3 is TGCGCCAGCAGCAGAGGGGGCTGGAAGGAGACCCAGTACTTC.

The rearrangement joins TRBV5-8 to TRBJ1-2, with 7 bases identical to TRBD1. CDR3 size: 13 residues. Germline CDR1 and CDR2: SGHTS and YDEGEE. With 2 bases clipped from V and 7 bases from J, the junction kept 5 bases outside the gene matches. CDR3 residues: CASSFLQGTGYTF. CDR3 nucleotide sequence: TGTGCCAGCAGCTTTCTACAGGGGACTGGCTACACCTTC.

This rearrangement joins TRBV6-5 to TRBJ1-4; TRBD1 aligns across 7 bases. V shed 5 bases and J 3 bases; nucleotides not matched to a gene: 6. Germline values: CDR1 MNHEY, CDR2 SVGAGI. The CDR3 runs 15 residues. CDR3 in DNA: TGTGCCAGCAGTCGACAGGGTCAGGCTAATGAAAAACTGTTTTTT. Translation: CASSRQGQANEKLFF.

The gene calls are TRBV18 and TRBJ1-3, with D tentatively TRBD1 (6 bases). V lost 6 bases to trimming and J lost 4 bases, with 13 bases between them. The CDR3 is 14 residues long. Germline V gene sequence: CDR1 KGHSH, CDR2 LQKENI. Here the CDR3 DNA reads TGTGCCAGCTCGGAACGGGACATAGGAAACACCATATATTTT. Amino acid sequence: CASSERDIGNTIYF.

This clone has only a few counts. J is TRBJ1-6 and V is TRBV19; no clear D gene. Germline V CDR1 and CDR2: LNHDA, SQIVND (reference sequence). V lost 8 bases and J 8 bases, leaving 4 bases between the germline ends. The CDR3 covers 10 residues. CDR3 in DNA: TGTGCCAGTGGAGATTCACCCCTCCACTTT. Translating it yields CASGDSPLHF.

In its sample, this clone was seen once. This chain uses TRBV5-4 with TRBJ1-3; 7 bases line up with TRBD1. This CDR3 comprises 16 residues. Germline values: CDR1 SGHNT, CDR2 YYREEE (reference sequence). V was clipped by 4 bases and J by 3 bases; unmatched bases: 10. The CDR3 DNA follows: TGTGCCAGCAGCCCAGGGGGGGGGCAAGGTGGAAACACCATATATTTT. This translates into CASSPGGGQGGNTIYF.

The chain uses TRBV7-2 and TRBJ1-1; unclear D gene. The V end lost 0 bases, the J end lost 1 base, and 3 bases lay between the germline ends. The length of the CDR3 is 13 residues. Germline lookup yields CDR1 SGHTA and CDR2 FQGNSA. Written as DNA, the CDR3 is TGTGCCAGCAGCTTAGCGGGGAACACTGAAGCTTTCTTT. It encodes CASSLAGNTEAFF.

The chain recombines TRBV3-1 (or the pseudogene TRBV3-2) with TRBJ1-2, with 10 bases matching TRBD1. The V and J ends lost 3 bases and 6 bases, in that order; junction bases with no gene match: 7. Germline V gene sequence: CDR1 LGHDT, CDR2 YNNKEL (reference sequence). CDR3 length equals 15 residues. The chain's CDR3 is CASSHGSGTGDGYTF. The CDR3 region has the DNA TGTGCCAGCAGCCATGGATCCGGGACAGGGGATGGCTACACCTTC.

The gene calls are TRBV5-1 and TRBJ2-2; tentative D call: TRBD2 (6 bases). Per germline, CDR1 SGHRS and CDR2 YFSETQ. There are 14 residues in the CDR3. Trimming took 4 bases from V and 5 from J, leaving 12 bases between them. This CDR3 is CASSPGTETGELFF. The CDR3 DNA reads TGCGCCAGCAGCCCCGGGACTGAGACCGGGGAGCTGTTTTTT. Variable domain in full (rest from reference TRBV5-1 and TRBJ2-2): KAGVTQTPRYLIKTRGQQVTLSCSPISGHRSVSWYQQTPGQGLQFLFEYFSETQRNKGNFPGRFSGRQFSNSRSEMNVSTLELGDSALYLCASSPGTETGELFFGEGSRLTVL.

V usage is TRBV27 and J usage is TRBJ2-5, with 8 bases matching TRBD1. Germline CDR1 reads MNHEY; CDR2 reads SMNVEV (reference sequence). The CDR3 is 14 amino acids. Trimming removed 6 bases from V and 5 bases from J; junction bases left unmatched: 8. DNA for the CDR3: TGTGCCAGCAGCCGGGACAGGAGCTACGAGACCCAGTACTTC. Amino acid sequence: CASSRDRSYETQYF.

This clone occurred once. The CDR3 loop is CASISTRPMNTGELFF. CDR3 bases: TGTGCCAGCATCTCCACGCGGCCGATGAACACCGGGGAGCTGTTTTTT. V gene TRBV28 combines with J gene TRBJ2-2, with D hard to call. The germline V gene has CDR1 MDHEN and CDR2 SYDVKM. V lost 7 bases and J lost 1, with 16 bases in between. The CDR3 is 16 residues long.

The chain recombines TRBV5-1 with TRBJ1-2, with TRBD1 identical over 7 bases. CDR1 and CDR2 (germline): SGHRS, YFSETQ. The ends lost 4 bases at V and 3 bases at J; junction bases unmatched: 9. The CDR3 extends over 15 amino acids. The CDR3 region is CASSEGWDRDYGYTF. In nucleotides, the CDR3 is TGCGCCAGCAGCGAAGGGTGGGACAGAGACTATGGCTACACCTTC.

V usage is TRBV3-1 (or the pseudogene TRBV3-2) and J usage is TRBJ1-1; D gene unclear. The CDR3 runs 13 residues. Germline V gene lookup returns CDR1 LGHDT and CDR2 YNNKEL (reference sequence). The V and J ends lost 8 bases and 10 bases respectively, with 20 bases between them. The CDR3 region has the DNA TGTGCCAGCGCTGGCCATGGGGAGTCGGCAGCTTTCTTT. It codes for CASAGHGESAAFF.

This clone is a singleton in its sample. The chain is built from TRBV27 and TRBJ2-7, with 7 positions matching TRBD1. The CDR3 runs to 13 residues. Looked up from germline, CDR1 is MNHEY and CDR2 is SMNVEV (reference sequence). J was trimmed by 1 base and V by 7 bases; bases with no gene match: 4. CDR3 sequence reads: CASIDRVSYEQYF. In DNA, the CDR3 is TGTGCCAGCATCGACAGGGTATCCTACGAGCAGTACTTC.

The J gene is TRBJ2-1, the V gene TRBV15, with 9 bases identical to TRBD2. V trimming: 3 bases; J trimming: 9 bases; junction bases outside the gene matches: 12. The CDR3 runs 16 residues. Germline values: CDR1 LNHNV, CDR2 YYDKDF (reference sequence). CDR3 residues: CATSSVWREGLGEQFF. CDR3 sequence (DNA): TGTGCCACCAGCAGCGTTTGGCGGGAGGGCCTGGGTGAGCAGTTCTTC.

This chain joins TRBV6-1 and TRBJ2-1; TRBD2 agrees at 12 bases. The CDR3 covers 16 residues. Trimming removed 3 bases from V and 1 base from J; junction bases left unmatched: 1. Germline values: CDR1 MNHNS, CDR2 SASEGT. The DNA for the CDR3 is TGTGCCAGCAGTGACGGACTAGCGGGATCCTACAATGAGCAGTTCTTC. Amino acid sequence: CASSDGLAGSYNEQFF.

The V gene is TRBV19, the J gene TRBJ1-1; no firm D call. V was trimmed by 5 bases and J by 2 bases, leaving 15 bases between them. The CDR3 is made up of 15 amino acids. Germline V gene data show CDR1 as LNHDA and CDR2 as SQIVND (reference sequence). The CDR3 DNA reads TGTGCCAGTAGTCCCCGCCTGGGAGTTAACACTGAAGCTTTCTTT. It specifies CASSPRLGVNTEAFF.

The chain uses TRBV5-1 and TRBJ1-1, with D tentatively TRBD1 (5 bases). V gave up 7 bases and J gave up 2 bases, with 15 bases separating them. CDR1 and CDR2 from the germline V gene are SGHRS and YFSETQ. The CDR3 has 14 amino acids. CDR3 nucleotide sequence: TGCGCCAGCGCCCAGGGCGCGGAAAACACTGAAGCTTTCTTT. Protein: CASAQGAENTEAFF.

A single count supports this clone. The rearrangement joins TRBV6-1 to TRBJ2-7; D gene unclear. This CDR3 contains 12 residues. V lost 2 bases and J lost 4, with 6 bases in between. Germline V gene lookup returns CDR1 MNHNS and CDR2 SASEGT. The CDR3 spells CASSENSYEQYF. In nucleotides, the CDR3 is TGTGCCAGCAGTGAAAACAGTTACGAGCAGTACTTC.

This clone was detected only once. This chain uses TRBV15 with TRBJ2-6; 10 bases align to TRBD1. V was clipped by 1 base and J by 2 bases; unmatched bases: 5. The CDR3 spans 18 residues. The germline CDR1 and CDR2 sequences are LNHNV and YYDKDF (reference sequence). The CDR3 DNA reads as TGTGCCACCAGCAGAGGCGGGGGACAGGGGACTGGGGCCAACGTCCTGACTTTC. Protein sequence: CATSRGGGQGTGANVLTF.

This chain connects TRBV10-3 to TRBJ2-1, with D perhaps matching TRBD1 or TRBD2 (6 bases each). The CDR3 contains 14 residues. CDR1 is ENHRY, CDR2 SYGVKD, per germline. Trimming shortened V by 3 bases and J by 8 bases, and 14 bases separated the two germline ends. The CDR3 DNA is TGTGCCATCAGTGACCGGGGGCAGGGCGATGAGCAGTTCTTC. It translates to CAISDRGQGDEQFF.

CDR3 sequence (DNA): TGTGCCAGTAGTATAGTGGGAGGAGGGGAGACCCAGTACTTC. Amino acid sequence: CASSIVGGGETQYF. This rearrangement joins TRBV19 to TRBJ2-5; D perhaps matches TRBD2 (6 bases). CDR3 length equals 14 residues. V lost 1 base, J lost 5 bases, and 11 bases lay in between. Looked up from germline, CDR1 is LNHDA and CDR2 is SQIVND (reference sequence).

The chain employs TRBV7-9 and TRBJ2-7; 7 bases agree with TRBD1. The CDR3 consists of 14 residues. Germline V CDR1 and CDR2: SEHNR, FQNEAQ (reference sequence). V was pared by 4 bases and J by 3 bases, with 6 bases of the junction left unmatched. The CDR3 coding sequence is TGTGCCAGCAGCTCCCGACAGGGACACTACGAGCAGTACTTC. It codes for CASSSRQGHYEQYF.

On this clone itself: A read error may account for a junction end that differs from germline. The V call is TRBV24-1, the J call TRBJ1-4, with a possible D match to TRBD1 (6 bases). Per the germline V gene, CDR1 is KGHDR and CDR2 is SFDVKD. CDR3 length: 11 amino acids. CDR3 sequence: CATLGGGGIRF. The CDR3 nucleotides are TGTGCCACCCTTGGGGGAGGGGGTATAAGATTT.